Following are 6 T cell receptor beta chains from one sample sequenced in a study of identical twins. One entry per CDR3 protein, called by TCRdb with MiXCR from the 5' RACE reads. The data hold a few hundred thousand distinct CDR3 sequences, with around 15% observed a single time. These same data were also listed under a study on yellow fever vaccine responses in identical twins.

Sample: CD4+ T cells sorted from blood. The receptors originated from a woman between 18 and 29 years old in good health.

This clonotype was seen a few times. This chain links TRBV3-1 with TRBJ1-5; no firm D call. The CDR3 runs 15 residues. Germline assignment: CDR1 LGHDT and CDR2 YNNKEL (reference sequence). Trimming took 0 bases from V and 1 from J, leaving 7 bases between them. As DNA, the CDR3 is TGTGCCAGCAGCCAAGATATGCAGAGCAATCAGCCCCAGCATTTT. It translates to CASSQDMQSNQPQHF.

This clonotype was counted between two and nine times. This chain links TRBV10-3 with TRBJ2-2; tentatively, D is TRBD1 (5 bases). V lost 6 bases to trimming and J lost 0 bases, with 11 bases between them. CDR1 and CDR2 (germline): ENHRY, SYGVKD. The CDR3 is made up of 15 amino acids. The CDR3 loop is CAIRKQESNTGELFF. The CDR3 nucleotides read TGTGCCATCAGAAAACAGGAGTCGAACACCGGGGAGCTGTTTTTT.

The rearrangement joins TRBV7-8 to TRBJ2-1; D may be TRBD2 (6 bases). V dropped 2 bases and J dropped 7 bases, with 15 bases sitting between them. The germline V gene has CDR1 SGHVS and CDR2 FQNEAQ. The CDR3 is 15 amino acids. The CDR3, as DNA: TGTGCCAGCAGCTTACGCGGGGAGTTTGTTAATGAGCAGTTCTTC. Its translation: CASSLRGEFVNEQFF.

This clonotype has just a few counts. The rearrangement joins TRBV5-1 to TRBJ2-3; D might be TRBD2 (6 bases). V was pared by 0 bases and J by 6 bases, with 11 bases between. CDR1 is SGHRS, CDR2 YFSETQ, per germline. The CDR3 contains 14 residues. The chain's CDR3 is CASSLAGEGDTQYF. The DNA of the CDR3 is TGCGCCAGCAGCTTGGCGGGAGAGGGTGATACGCAGTATTTT. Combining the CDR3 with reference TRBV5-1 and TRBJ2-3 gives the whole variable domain KAGVTQTPRYLIKTRGQQVTLSCSPISGHRSVSWYQQTPGQGLQFLFEYFSETQRNKGNFPGRFSGRQFSNSRSEMNVSTLELGDSALYLCASSLAGEGDTQYFGPGTRLTVL.

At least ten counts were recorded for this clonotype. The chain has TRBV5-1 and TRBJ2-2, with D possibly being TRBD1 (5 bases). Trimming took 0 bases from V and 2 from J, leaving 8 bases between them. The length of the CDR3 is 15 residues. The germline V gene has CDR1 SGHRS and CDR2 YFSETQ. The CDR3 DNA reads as TGCGCCAGCAGCTTGGGACAGACTAACACCGGGGAGCTGTTTTTT. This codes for CASSLGQTNTGELFF.

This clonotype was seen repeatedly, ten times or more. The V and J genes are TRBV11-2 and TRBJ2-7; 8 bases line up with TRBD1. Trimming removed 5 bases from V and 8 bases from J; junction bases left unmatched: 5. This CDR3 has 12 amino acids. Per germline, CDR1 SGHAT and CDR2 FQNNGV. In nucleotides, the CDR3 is TGTGCCAGCAGCCCCGGACAGGGAAAGCAGTACGTC. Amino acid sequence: CASSPGQGKQYV.